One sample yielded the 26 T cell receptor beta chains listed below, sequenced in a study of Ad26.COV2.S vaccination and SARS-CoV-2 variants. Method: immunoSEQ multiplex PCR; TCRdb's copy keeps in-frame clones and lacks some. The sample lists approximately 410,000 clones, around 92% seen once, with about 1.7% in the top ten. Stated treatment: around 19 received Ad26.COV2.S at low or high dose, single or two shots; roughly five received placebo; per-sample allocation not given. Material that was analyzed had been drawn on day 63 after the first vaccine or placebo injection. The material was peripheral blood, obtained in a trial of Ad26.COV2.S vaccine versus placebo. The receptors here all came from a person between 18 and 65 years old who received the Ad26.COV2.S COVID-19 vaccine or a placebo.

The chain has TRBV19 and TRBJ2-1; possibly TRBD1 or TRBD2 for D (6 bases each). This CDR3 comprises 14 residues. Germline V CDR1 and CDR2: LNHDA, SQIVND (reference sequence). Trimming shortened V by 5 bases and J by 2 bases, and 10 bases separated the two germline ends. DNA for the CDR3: TGTGCCAGTAGTTGGGGGGCCACCTACAATGAGCAGTTCTTC. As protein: CASSWGATYNEQFF.

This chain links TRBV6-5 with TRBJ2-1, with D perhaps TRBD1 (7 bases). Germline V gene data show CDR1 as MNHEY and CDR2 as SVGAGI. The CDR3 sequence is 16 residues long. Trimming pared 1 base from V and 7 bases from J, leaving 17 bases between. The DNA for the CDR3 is TGTGCCAGCAGTTACTTCGACAGGGAGGTGGTAAATGAGCAGTTCTTC. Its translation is CASSYFDREVVNEQFF.

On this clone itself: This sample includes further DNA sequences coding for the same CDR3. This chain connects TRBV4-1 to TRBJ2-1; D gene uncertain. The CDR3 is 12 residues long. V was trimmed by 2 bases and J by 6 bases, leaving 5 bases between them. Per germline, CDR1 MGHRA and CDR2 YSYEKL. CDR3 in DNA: TGCGCCAGCAGCCAACGGTCCAATGAGCAGTTCTTC. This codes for CASSQRSNEQFF.

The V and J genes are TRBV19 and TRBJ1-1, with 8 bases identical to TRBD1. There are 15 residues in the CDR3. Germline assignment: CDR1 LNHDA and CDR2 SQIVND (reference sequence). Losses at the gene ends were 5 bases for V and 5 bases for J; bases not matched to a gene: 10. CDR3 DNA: TGTGCCAGTAGTCTCCGGACAGGGCTCGGGACTGAAGCTTTCTTT. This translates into CASSLRTGLGTEAFF.

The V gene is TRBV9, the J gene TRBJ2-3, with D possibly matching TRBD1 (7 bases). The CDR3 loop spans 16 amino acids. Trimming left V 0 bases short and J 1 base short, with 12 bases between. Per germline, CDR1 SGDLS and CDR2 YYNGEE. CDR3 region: CASSVAPRGGTDTQYF. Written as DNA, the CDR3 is TGTGCCAGCAGCGTAGCTCCCAGGGGGGGCACAGATACGCAGTATTTT.

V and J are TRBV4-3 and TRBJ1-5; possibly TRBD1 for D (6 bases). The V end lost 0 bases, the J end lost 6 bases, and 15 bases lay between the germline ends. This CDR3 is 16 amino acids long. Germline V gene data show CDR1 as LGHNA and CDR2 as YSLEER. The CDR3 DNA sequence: TGCGCCAGCAGCCAAGATTACGGCAGGGGCGGTCAGCCCCAGCATTTT. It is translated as CASSQDYGRGGQPQHF.

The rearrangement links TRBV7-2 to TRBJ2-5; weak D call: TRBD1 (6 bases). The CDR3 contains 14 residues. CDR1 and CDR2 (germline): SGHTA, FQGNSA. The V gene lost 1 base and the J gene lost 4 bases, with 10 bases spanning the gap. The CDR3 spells CASSLGGLGETQYF. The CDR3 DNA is TGTGCCAGCAGCTTAGGGGGGCTAGGAGAGACCCAGTACTTC.

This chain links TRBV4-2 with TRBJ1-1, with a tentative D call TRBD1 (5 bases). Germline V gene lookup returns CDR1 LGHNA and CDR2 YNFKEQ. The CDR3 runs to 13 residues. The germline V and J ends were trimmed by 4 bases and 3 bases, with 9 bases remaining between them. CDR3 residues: CASSPLGHTEAFF. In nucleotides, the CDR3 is TGTGCCAGCAGCCCCCTGGGGCACACTGAAGCTTTCTTT.

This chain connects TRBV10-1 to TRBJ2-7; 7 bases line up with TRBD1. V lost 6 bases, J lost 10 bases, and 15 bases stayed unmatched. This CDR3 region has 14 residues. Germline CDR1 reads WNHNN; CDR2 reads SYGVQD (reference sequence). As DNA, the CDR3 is TGCGCCAGCAGCCAGTCGGGGACCGACAGGGACCAGTACTTC. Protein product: CASSQSGTDRDQYF.

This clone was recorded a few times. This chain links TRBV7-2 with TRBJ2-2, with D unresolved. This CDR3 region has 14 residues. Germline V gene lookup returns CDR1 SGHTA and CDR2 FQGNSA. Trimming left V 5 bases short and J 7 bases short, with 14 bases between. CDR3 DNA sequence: TGTGCCAGCAGCCCCCGACCCTGGGGCGGGGAGCTGTTTTTT. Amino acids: CASSPRPWGGELFF.

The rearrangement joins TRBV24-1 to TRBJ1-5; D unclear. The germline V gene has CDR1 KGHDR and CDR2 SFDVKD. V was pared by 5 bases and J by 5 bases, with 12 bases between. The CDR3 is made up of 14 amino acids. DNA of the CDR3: TGTGCCACCAGTGGTTTCCGCTCACATCAGCCCCAGCATTTT. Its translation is CATSGFRSHQPQHF.

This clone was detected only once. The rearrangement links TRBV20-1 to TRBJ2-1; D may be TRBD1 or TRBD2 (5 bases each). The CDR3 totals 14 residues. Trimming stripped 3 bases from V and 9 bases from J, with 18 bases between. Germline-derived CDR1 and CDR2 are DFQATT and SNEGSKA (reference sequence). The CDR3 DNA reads TGCAGTGCTAGTGCCCCCGGGACCCTTCGTGAGCAGTTCTTC. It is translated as CSASAPGTLREQFF.

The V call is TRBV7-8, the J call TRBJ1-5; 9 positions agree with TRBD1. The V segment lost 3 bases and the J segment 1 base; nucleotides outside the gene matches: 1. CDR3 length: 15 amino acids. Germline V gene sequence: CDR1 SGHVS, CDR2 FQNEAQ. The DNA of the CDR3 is TGTGCCAGCAGCTTGGACAGGGGAAGCAATCAGCCCCAGCATTTT. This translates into CASSLDRGSNQPQHF.

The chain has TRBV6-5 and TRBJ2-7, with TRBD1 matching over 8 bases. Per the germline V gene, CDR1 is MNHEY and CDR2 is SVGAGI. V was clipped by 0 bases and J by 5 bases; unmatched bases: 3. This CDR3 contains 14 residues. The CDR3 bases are TGTGCCAGCAGTTACTCGGTGACAGGGGACGAGCAGTACTTC. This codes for CASSYSVTGDEQYF.

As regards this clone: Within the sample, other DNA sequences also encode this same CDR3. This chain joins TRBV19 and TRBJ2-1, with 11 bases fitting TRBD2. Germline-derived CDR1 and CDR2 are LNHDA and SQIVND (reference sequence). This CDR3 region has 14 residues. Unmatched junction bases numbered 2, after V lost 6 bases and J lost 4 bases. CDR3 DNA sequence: TGTGCCAGTAGCTTAGCGGGGGGGTACAATGAGCAGTTCTTC. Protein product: CASSLAGGYNEQFF.

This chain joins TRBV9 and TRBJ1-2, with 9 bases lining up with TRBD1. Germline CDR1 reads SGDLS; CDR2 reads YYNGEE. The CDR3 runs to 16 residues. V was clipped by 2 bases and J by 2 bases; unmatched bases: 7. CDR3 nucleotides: TGTGCCAGCAGCGTCTCCCGGGACAGGGCCAACTATGGCTACACCTTC. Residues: CASSVSRDRANYGYTF.

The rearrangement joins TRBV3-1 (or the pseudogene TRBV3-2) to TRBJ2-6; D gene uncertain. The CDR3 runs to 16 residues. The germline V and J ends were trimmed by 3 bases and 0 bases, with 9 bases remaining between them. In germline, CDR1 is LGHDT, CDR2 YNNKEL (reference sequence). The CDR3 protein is CASSHVTSSGANVLTF. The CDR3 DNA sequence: TGTGCCAGCAGCCACGTTACCTCCTCTGGGGCCAACGTCCTGACTTTC.

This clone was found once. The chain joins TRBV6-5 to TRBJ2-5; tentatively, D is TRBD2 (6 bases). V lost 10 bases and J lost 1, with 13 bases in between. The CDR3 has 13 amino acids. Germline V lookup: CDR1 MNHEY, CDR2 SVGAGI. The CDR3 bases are TGTGCCACCACTGGGGGGTTCCAAGAGACCCAGTACTTC. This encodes CATTGGFQETQYF.

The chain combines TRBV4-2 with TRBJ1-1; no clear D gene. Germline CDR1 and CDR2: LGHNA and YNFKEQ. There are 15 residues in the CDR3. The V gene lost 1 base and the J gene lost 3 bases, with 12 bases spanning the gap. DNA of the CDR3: TGTGCCAGCAGCCAAGGGGTGGGTGGAGACACTGAAGCTTTCTTT. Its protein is CASSQGVGGDTEAFF.

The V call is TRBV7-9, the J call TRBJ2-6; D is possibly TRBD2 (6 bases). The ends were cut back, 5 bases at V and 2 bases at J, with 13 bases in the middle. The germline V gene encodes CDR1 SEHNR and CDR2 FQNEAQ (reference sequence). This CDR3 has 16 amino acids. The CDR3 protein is CASSLRGGTGANVLTF. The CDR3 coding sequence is TGTGCCAGCAGCCTAAGGGGCGGGACTGGGGCCAACGTCCTGACTTTC.

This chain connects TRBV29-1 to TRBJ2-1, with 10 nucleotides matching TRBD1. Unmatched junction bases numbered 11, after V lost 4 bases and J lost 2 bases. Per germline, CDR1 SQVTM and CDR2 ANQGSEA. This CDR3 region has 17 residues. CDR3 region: CSVGGTGVAFAYNEQFF. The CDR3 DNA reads TGCAGCGTTGGTGGGACAGGGGTCGCTTTTGCCTACAATGAGCAGTTCTTC.

The CDR3 DNA sequence: TGTGCCAGCAGCAATCTGACGGGGTATATCTACGAGCAGTACTTC. Its translation: CASSNLTGYIYEQYF. The gene calls are TRBV21-1 and TRBJ2-7; the table gives TRBD2 as D, unverified against the DNA. TRBV21-1 is a known pseudogene. The CDR3 totals 15 residues.

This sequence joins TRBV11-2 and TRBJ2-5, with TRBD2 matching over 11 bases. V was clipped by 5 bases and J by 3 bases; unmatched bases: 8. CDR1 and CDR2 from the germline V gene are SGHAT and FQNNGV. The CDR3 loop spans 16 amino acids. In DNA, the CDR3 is TGTGCCAGCAGCGTCAGACTAGCGGGGCTCAAAGAGACCCAGTACTTC. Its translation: CASSVRLAGLKETQYF.

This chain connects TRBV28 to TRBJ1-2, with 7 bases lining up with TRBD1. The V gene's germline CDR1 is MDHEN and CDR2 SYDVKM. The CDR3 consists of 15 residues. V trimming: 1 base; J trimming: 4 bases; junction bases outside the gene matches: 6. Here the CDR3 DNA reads TGTGCCAGCAGTTTATATATACCAGGGGGCTATGGCTACACCTTC. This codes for CASSLYIPGGYGYTF.

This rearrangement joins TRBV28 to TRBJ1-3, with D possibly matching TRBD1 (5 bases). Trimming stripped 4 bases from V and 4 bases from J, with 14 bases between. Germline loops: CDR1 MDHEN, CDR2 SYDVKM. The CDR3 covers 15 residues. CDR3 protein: CASSSLTEYGNTIYF. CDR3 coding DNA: TGTGCCAGCAGTTCCCTGACAGAGTACGGAAACACCATATATTTT.

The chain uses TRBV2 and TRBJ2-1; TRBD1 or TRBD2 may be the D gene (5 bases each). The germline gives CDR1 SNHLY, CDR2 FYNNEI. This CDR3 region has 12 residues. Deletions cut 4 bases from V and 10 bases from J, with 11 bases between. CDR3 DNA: TGTGCCAGCAGTGCCGGGTGGGACGAGCAGTTCTTC. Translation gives CASSAGWDEQFF.